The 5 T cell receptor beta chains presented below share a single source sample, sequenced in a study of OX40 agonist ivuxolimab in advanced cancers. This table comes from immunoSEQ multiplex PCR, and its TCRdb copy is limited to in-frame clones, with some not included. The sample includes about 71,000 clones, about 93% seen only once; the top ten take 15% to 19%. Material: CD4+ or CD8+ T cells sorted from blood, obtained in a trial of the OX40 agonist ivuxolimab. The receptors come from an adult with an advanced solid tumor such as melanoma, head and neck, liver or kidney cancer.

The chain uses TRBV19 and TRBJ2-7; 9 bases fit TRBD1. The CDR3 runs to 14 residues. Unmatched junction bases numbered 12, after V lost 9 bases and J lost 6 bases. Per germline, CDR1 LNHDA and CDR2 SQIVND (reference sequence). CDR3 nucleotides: TGTGCCAGCGCCGGGACAGGGCTTTTCCGCGAGCAGTACTTC. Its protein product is CASAGTGLFREQYF.

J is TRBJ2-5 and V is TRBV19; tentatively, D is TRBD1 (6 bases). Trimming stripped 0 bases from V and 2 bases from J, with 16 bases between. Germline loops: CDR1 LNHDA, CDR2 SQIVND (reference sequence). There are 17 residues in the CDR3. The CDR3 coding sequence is TGTGCCAGTAGTATAGATTGGAACAGGGCGGAACAAGAGACCCAGTACTTC. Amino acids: CASSIDWNRAEQETQYF.

CDR3 DNA: TGCGCCAGCAGCCCCTCTGGGGCCAACGTCCTGACTTTC. Protein sequence: CASSPSGANVLTF. The V and J genes are TRBV4-1 and TRBJ2-6, with unresolved D. Trimming removed 4 bases from V and 0 bases from J, with 1 base in between. Germline loops: CDR1 MGHRA, CDR2 YSYEKL. The CDR3 contains 13 residues.

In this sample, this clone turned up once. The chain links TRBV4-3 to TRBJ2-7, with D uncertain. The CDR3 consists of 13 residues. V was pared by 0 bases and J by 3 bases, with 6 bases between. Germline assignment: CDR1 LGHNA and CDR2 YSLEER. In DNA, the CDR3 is TGCGCCAGCAGCCAAGATTCCTTCTACGAGCAGTACTTC. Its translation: CASSQDSFYEQYF.

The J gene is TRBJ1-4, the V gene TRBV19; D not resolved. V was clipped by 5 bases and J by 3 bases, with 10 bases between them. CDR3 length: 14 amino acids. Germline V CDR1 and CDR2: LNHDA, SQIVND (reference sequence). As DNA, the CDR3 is TGTGCCAGTAGTTTTTGGGCAGCTAATGAAAAACTGTTTTTT. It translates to CASSFWAANEKLFF.